Presented here are 6 T cell receptor beta chains from one specimen sequenced in a study of identical twins. TCRdb re-analysed the 5' RACE reads in MiXCR, keeping a single row per CDR3 protein. Found here are hundreds of thousands of distinct CDR3 sequences, around a sixth of them singletons; the top ten hold around 13%. These records were also assigned to another study, of T cells expressing NK-cell markers.

The sequencing input was PBMCs. The receptors come from a woman aged 18-29 years in good health.

This clonotype was counted a few times. This rearrangement joins TRBV29-1 to TRBJ1-1; the match to TRBD1 covers 7 bases. V lost 7 bases and J lost 4; bases outside the gene matches: 18. Germline V CDR1 and CDR2: SQVTM, ANQGSEA. The CDR3 length is 16 residues. The CDR3, as DNA: TGCAGCGCGACGACCAGGGGGAGGAGGAGTCGCACTGAAGCTTTCTTT. It specifies CSATTRGRRSRTEAFF.

This clonotype came up a few times. This chain links TRBV5-1 with TRBJ1-6, with 8 bases that match TRBD1. The CDR3 extends over 13 amino acids. The J segment lost 11 bases and the V segment lost 4 bases, leaving 5 bases of the junction unmatched. Germline V gives CDR1 SGHRS, CDR2 YFSETQ. The CDR3 loop reads CASSPTGAAPLHF. CDR3 sequence (DNA): TGCGCCAGCAGCCCGACAGGGGCGGCACCCCTCCACTTT.

This rearrangement joins TRBV3-1 to TRBJ1-4, with a tentative D call TRBD1 (6 bases). Per germline, CDR1 LGHDT and CDR2 YNNKEL (reference sequence). V lost 4 bases and J lost 12, with 15 bases in between. The CDR3 loop spans 13 amino acids. CDR3 sequence reads: CASSRQDLMELFF. CDR3 in DNA: TGTGCCAGCAGCCGACAGGATCTGATGGAACTGTTTTTT.

The V gene is TRBV9, the J gene TRBJ2-1, with a weak D call TRBD2 (6 bases). The CDR3 is 18 residues long. The V and J ends lost 1 base and 1 base respectively, with 18 bases between them. Germline assignment: CDR1 SGDLS and CDR2 YYNGEE. Here the CDR3 reads CASSVRPEVGGSYNEQFF. CDR3 sequence (DNA): TGTGCCAGCAGCGTAAGACCCGAAGTGGGGGGATCCTACAATGAGCAGTTCTTC.

This clonotype was counted at least ten times. V gene TRBV30 combines with J gene TRBJ1-5; D unresolved. The CDR3 extends over 13 amino acids. Germline-derived CDR1 and CDR2 are GTSNPN and SVGIG (reference sequence). The ends were cut back, 0 bases at V and 7 bases at J, with 10 bases in the middle. CDR3 residues: CAWSVSSQQPQHF. In DNA, the CDR3 is TGTGCCTGGAGTGTCAGTTCCCAACAGCCCCAGCATTTT.

The gene calls are TRBV14 and TRBJ2-1; 8 bases are a match to TRBD2. Germline V CDR1 and CDR2: SGHDN, FVKESK. After removal of 6 bases from V and 5 bases from J, the junction contained 9 bases not matched to a gene. The CDR3 length is 15 residues. This CDR3 is CASSLRGAGNNEQFF. In DNA form, the CDR3 reads TGTGCCAGCAGTTTGCGGGGGGCCGGGAACAATGAGCAGTTCTTC. The complete variable domain, with remaining parts taken from reference TRBV14 and TRBJ2-1, reads EAGVTQFPSHSVIEKGQTVTLRCDPISGHDNLYWYRRVMGKEIKFLLHFVKESKQDESGMPNNRFLAERTGGTYSTLKVQPAELEDSGVYFCASSLRGAGNNEQFFGPGTRLTVL.